This T cell receptor (beta chain) was sequenced in a study of cytomegalovirus exposure and HLA in healthy donors. The study, taken as a whole, reports: Association of approximately 16,000 TCR beta sequences with HLA alleles was found at 0.05 false discovery rate in a later analysis.

Primers: 60 Vbeta forward and 13 Jbeta reverse. Generated by immunoSEQ multiplex PCR, the TCRdb table keeps only in-frame clones and is missing some. The sample carries 95,000 to 150,000 clones, around 80% recorded once. Germline lookup yields CDR1 SGDLS and CDR2 YYNGEE. V was trimmed by 4 bases and J by 4 bases, leaving 11 bases between them. The CDR3 has 14 residues. For this clone: Its antigen is not identified.

This TCR was sampled from a man younger than 45 in good health and CMV-seronegative. The source material was PBMCs. The chain uses TRBV9 and TRBJ2-2, with D tentatively TRBD2 (5 bases). The CDR3 spells CASSLDGGTGELFF. The CDR3 coding sequence is TGTGCCAGCAGCCTGGACGGAGGCACCGGGGAGCTGTTTTTT.